The T cell receptor (beta chain) described here comes from a study of post-analysis software for immune sequencing data (dated by TCRdb to the mid-2010s). For the study in its entirety: Relapsing-remitting, secondary progressive and progressive-relapsing multiple sclerosis were recorded as disease courses, and subtype annotation was lacking for some patients. The multiple sclerosis patient repertoires were compared with more than 10 previously published healthy control repertoires from donors aged 6 to 25 years. A subset of samples was prepared in parallel using single-end sample barcoding, then pooled and co-amplified after Illumina adapter ligation. Study-wide conclusions, independent of this receptor: Direct clustering with F measure showed strong co-clustering of samples prepared in the same batch, prompting a batch-effect correction. The multiple sclerosis patient group was slightly younger than the control group. Multiple sclerosis patients had significantly lower normalized Chao1 diversity than controls, a result that suggests substantial peripheral T-cell clonal expansion. Significantly higher frequencies in patients than in controls were found for five or six TRBV segments, including TRBV5-6, TRBV5-1 and TRBV20-1.

TCR beta repertoires were profiled from peripheral blood of some 13 young patients with multiple sclerosis to demonstrate the VDJtools post-analysis software. The patients with multiple sclerosis were children and adolescents between roughly 6 and 15 years of age. This clonotype was observed a handful of times. Its antigen is not yet known. No base qualities exist here, and no much larger clone lies one base off it. V gives up 6 bases and J gives up 1 base, and the segment between their germline ends measures 23 bases. The germline V gene encodes CDR1 MDHEN and CDR2 SYDVKM. The CDR3 runs 18 residues from the cysteine to the phenylalanine. Just CDR3 DNA is preserved here, 54 bases in frame from base 1. Libraries were made using PCR. TCRdb records Illumina HiSeq 2500 as the sequencer. To reduce PCR and sequencing biases, unique molecular identifiers were built into the TCR beta cDNA libraries. Roughly 0.5 million cDNA molecules were obtained per 1 to 10 million input T cells, so each molecule approximated one T cell. The patient libraries were prepared and sequenced using the same protocol as the earlier healthy control dataset. Within a given batch, samples were prepared together, multiplexed and sequenced on the same HiSeq lane. For the original study's pipeline: Raw barcoded reads were processed with MIGEC, discarding single-read molecular identifier groups before consensus assembly and CDR3 extraction. Clonotype tables were post-analysed with VDJtools, normalizing diversity by down-sampling all datasets to the smallest sample size. To correct batch-related cross-sample contamination, repertoire overlap clustering matched CDR3 amino acid sequences but not nucleotide sequences. TCRdb handled the public reads itself, with Q25 trimming in fastp and clone calling in MiXCR, and kept productive beta chains. Under each unique CDR3 protein, matching rows form one entry showing the most common genes and DNA. These V and J calls derive from TCRdb rather than the authors' analysis. This sample is represented by around 400,000 distinct CDR3 sequences; less than 35% of them were singletons. The ten largest clones represent 13% of the sample.

Sequenced sample: blood. Rearrangement joined TRBV28 to TRBJ2-3, with TRBD2 perhaps the D gene, on 6 matching bases. The source is a girl under 18 with multiple sclerosis. The DNA sequence is TGTGCCAGCAGGCCGGGACTTGAAAAAGGGCGCGGCACAGATACGCAGTATTTT. Its protein reads: CASRPGLEKGRGTDTQYF.